The table lists the clone carrying this TCR beta chain with a few counts. The CDR3 is made up of 12 amino acids. Trimming shortened V by 5 bases and J by 4 bases, and 8 bases separated the two germline ends. CDR1 is SEHNR and CDR2 is FQNEAQ in the germline V gene (reference sequence). This entry is derived from a study of cytomegalovirus exposure and HLA in healthy donors. PCR employed 60 Vbeta and 13 Jbeta primers. Profiled with immunoSEQ multiplex PCR; TCRdb holds only in-frame clones, not every one. The table lists roughly 130,000 clones, 75% to 85% of them singletons. Sequenced material: PBMCs. The rearrangement uses TRBV7-9 and TRBJ1-1; D not resolved. The TCR originated in a male donor in good health and CMV-seronegative. CDR3 amino acids: CASSLQATEAFF. CDR3 in DNA: TGTGCCAGCAGCCTCCAGGCCACTGAAGCTTTCTTT. The variable domain in full, completed from reference TRBV7-9 and TRBJ1-1, reads DTGVSQNPRHKITKRGQNVTFRCDPISEHNRLYWYRQTLGQGPEFLTYFQNEAQLEKSRLLSDRFSAERPKGSFSTLEIQRTEQGDSAMYLCASSLQATEAFFGQGTRLTVV.